The entry below gives a single TCR beta chain sequence along with its context. CDR3 size: 16 residues. Trimming pared 1 base from V and 6 bases from J, leaving 18 bases between. Germline-derived CDR1 and CDR2 are MNHEY and SVGAGI. This specimen belongs to a study of shared clonotypes between healthy human individuals. Turning to the study itself: CD8 memory received one plate per donor, CD8 naive two, CD4 memory three and CD4 naive three.

The table came from immunoSEQ multiplex PCR; TCRdb's copy has only in-frame clones and leaves some out. The sample has 2 million to 2.5 million clones; about 90% are singletons. The chain employs TRBV6-5 and TRBJ1-1; D perhaps matches TRBD1 (6 bases). Sequencing was done on a sample of naive CD4+ T cells from PBMCs. The subset: CD45RA+ positively selected. The receptor comes from a man younger than 35 in good health. Some clones in this sample may be carry-over from other donors' samples. Written as DNA, the CDR3 is TGTGCCAGCAGTTACTTATCCCGTCAGGGGCGCCCTGAAGCTTTCTTT. Its translation: CASSYLSRQGRPEAFF.